This note documents a single T cell receptor (beta chain) sequence. Its antigen is as yet unknown. Amplification used 60 Vbeta primers and 13 Jbeta primers. Assay: immunoSEQ multiplex PCR; the TCRdb copy retains only in-frame clones and omits some. This sample carries about 150,000 clones, about 85% of them seen once, and the ten largest clones take 1%. These data come from a study of cytomegalovirus exposure and HLA in healthy donors. Study-wide findings and caveats: Some V segments, including TRBV6-2 and TRBV6-3, were excluded as indistinguishable. Reportedly, HLA-A and HLA-B alleles of most subjects were accurately predicted from TCR beta. Earlier analysis found most TCR beta V segments productive about 87% or about 30% of the time. Three CMV-associated chains were confirmed in vitro to be specific for CMV antigens.

Germline CDR1 reads SGHNT; CDR2 reads YYREEE (reference sequence). Between the trimmed V and J ends, which lost 0 bases and 3 bases, there was a span of 6 bases. The CDR3 sequence is 14 residues long. The chain is built from TRBV5-4 and TRBJ2-2; possibly TRBD1 for D (5 bases). Sequenced: PBMCs. The TCR originated in a boy under 10 years old in good health and CMV-seronegative. The DNA for the CDR3 is TGTGCCAGCAGCTTGGAAGGGGACACCGGGGAGCTGTTTTTT. It encodes CASSLEGDTGELFF.